These 20 T cell receptor beta chains originate from one sample sequenced in a study of neurological immune-mediated disorders. TCRdb itself ran the 5' RACE reads through MiXCR, one entry per CDR3 protein. Here the sample spans more than 50,000 distinct CDR3 sequences, roughly 3.5% being singletons. The sample taken for sequencing was PBMCs. The receptors derive from a woman aged 55-69 years with multiple sclerosis.

This clonotype was counted at least ten times. The chain couples TRBV20-1 to TRBJ2-1, with 9 bases that match TRBD2. The CDR3 loop spans 15 amino acids. The germline CDR1 and CDR2 sequences are DFQATT and SNEGSKA (reference sequence). After removal of 6 bases from V and 4 bases from J, the junction contained 10 bases not matched to a gene. CDR3: CSAGVAGALYNEQFF. The CDR3 DNA reads as TGCAGTGCCGGAGTAGCGGGAGCCCTATACAATGAGCAGTTCTTC.

This clonotype came up many times. The chain employs TRBV28 and TRBJ2-7; tentatively, D is TRBD1 (5 bases). This CDR3 has 11 amino acids. Trimming removed 11 bases at V and 3 bases at J, with 11 bases between. Germline CDR1 reads MDHEN; CDR2 reads SYDVKM. The CDR3 protein is CAVQGFYEQYF. CDR3 sequence (DNA): TGTGCCGTGCAGGGCTTCTACGAGCAGTACTTC.

This clonotype came up many times. J is TRBJ2-1 and V is TRBV28; D tentatively reads TRBD1 or TRBD2 (6 bases each). The ends were cut back, 6 bases at V and 0 bases at J, with 30 bases in the middle. Per the germline V gene, CDR1 is MDHEN and CDR2 is SYDVKM. CDR3 length equals 21 residues. The CDR3 DNA reads as TGTGCCAGCAGCCCCACCTTTGAGCCGGGGGCAGGGCTAAGCTCCTACAATGAGCAGTTCTTC. It yields the protein CASSPTFEPGAGLSSYNEQFF. The full variable domain, completed using reference TRBV28 and TRBJ2-1, is DVKVTQSSRYLVKRTGEKVFLECVQDMDHENMFWYRQDPGLGLRLIYFSYDVKMKEKGDIPEGYSVSREKKERFSLILESASTNQTSMYLCASSPTFEPGAGLSSYNEQFFGPGTRLTVL.

This clonotype was recorded many times. The chain combines TRBV20-1 with TRBJ1-4; 7 bases align to TRBD1. Germline V gene data show CDR1 as DFQATT and CDR2 as SNEGSKA (reference sequence). This CDR3 is built from 11 residues. Trimming removed 7 bases from V and 5 bases from J; junction bases left unmatched: 1. Written as DNA, the CDR3 is TGCAGTGTCAGGGGGAATGAAAAACTGTTTTTT. Amino acid sequence: CSVRGNEKLFF.

The sample holds many counts of this clonotype. V usage is TRBV24-1 and J usage is TRBJ1-1; D is undetermined. CDR1 KGHDR and CDR2 SFDVKD come from the germline V gene. Deletions cut 2 bases from V and 4 bases from J, with 7 bases between. The CDR3 consists of 13 residues. The DNA for the CDR3 is TGTGCCACCAGTGATTATACAAGCACTGAAGCTTTCTTT. This gives the protein CATSDYTSTEAFF.

This clonotype showed up many times. The chain carries TRBV5-5 and TRBJ1-1; 7 nucleotides line up with TRBD1. CDR3 size: 16 residues. V shed 4 bases and J 0 bases; nucleotides not matched to a gene: 9. Germline CDR1 and CDR2: SGHKS and YYEKEE (reference sequence). CDR3 nucleotide sequence: TGTGCCAGCAGCCCGGGACAGACAAACATGAACACTGAAGCTTTCTTT. This gives the protein CASSPGQTNMNTEAFF.

This clonotype has a count of ten or more. J is TRBJ1-2 and V is TRBV6-5, with 7 bases identical to TRBD1. Looked up from germline, CDR1 is MNHEY and CDR2 is SVGAGI. Trimming cost V 0 bases and J 4 bases; bases outside gene matches: 2. The CDR3 is made up of 14 amino acids. The CDR3 loop reads CASSYSGTAYGYTF. The CDR3 coding sequence is TGTGCCAGCAGTTACTCCGGGACAGCCTATGGCTACACCTTC.

This clonotype has at least ten counts. The chain joins TRBV5-1 to TRBJ2-3; D is undetermined. Trimming pared 1 base from V and 5 bases from J, leaving 5 bases between. Germline V gene lookup returns CDR1 SGHRS and CDR2 YFSETQ. The CDR3 runs to 12 residues. The CDR3 reads CASSLPRDTQYF. CDR3 nucleotides: TGCGCCAGCAGCTTGCCGAGAGATACGCAGTATTTT.

Ten or more counts support this clonotype. The chain employs TRBV15 and TRBJ2-1; 8 bases fit TRBD2. The CDR3 contains 16 residues. The V gene end was trimmed by 0 bases and the J gene end by 2 bases; junction bases not matched to a gene: 3. Germline CDR1 reads LNHNV; CDR2 reads YYDKDF (reference sequence). The DNA for the CDR3 is TGTGCCACCAGCAGAGAGGTGGGACTAGCCTACAATGAGCAGTTCTTC. Translating gives CATSREVGLAYNEQFF.

This clonotype appeared many times. CDR3 DNA: TGTGCCAGCAGCCGGACACCTAGGGCCGAAAACTATGGCTACACCTTC. As protein: CASSRTPRAENYGYTF. This sequence joins TRBV3-1 and TRBJ1-2; D might be TRBD1 (5 bases). Trimming took 4 bases from V and 2 from J, leaving 17 bases between them. Per germline, CDR1 LGHDT and CDR2 YNNKEL (reference sequence). The CDR3 has 16 amino acids.

This clonotype was detected many times. J is TRBJ1-1 and V is TRBV5-1; D is undetermined. CDR1 and CDR2 from the germline V gene are SGHRS and YFSETQ. The CDR3 length is 14 residues. V lost 1 base, J lost 0 bases, and 7 bases lay in between. The CDR3 region is CASSLRRMNTEAFF. CDR3 nucleotide sequence: TGCGCCAGCAGCTTGCGGCGGATGAACACTGAAGCTTTCTTT.

This chain links TRBV12-2 with TRBJ1-2; the D segment call TRBD1 is taken from the table without a DNA check. TRBV12-2 is listed as a pseudogene. This CDR3 is 21 amino acids long. CDR3 sequence (DNA): TGTGCAAGTCGCTTAGCGTGGTGGATGTGGGACAGGGGGCCTTGTGGCTATGGCTACACCTTC. As protein: CASRLAWWMWDRGPCGYGYTF.

This clonotype occurred many times. This chain connects TRBV24-1 to TRBJ1-5, with D maybe TRBD1 (6 bases). The CDR3 sequence is 14 residues long. Germline CDR1 KGHDR, CDR2 SFDVKD. V was pared by 4 bases and J by 9 bases, with 15 bases between. In DNA, the CDR3 is TGTGCCACCAGTGACCACAGGGTTTGGTGGCCCCAGCATTTT. Its protein is CATSDHRVWWPQHF.

This clonotype appeared many times. This chain connects TRBV20-1 to TRBJ2-2; perhaps TRBD1 as D (6 bases). This CDR3 has 15 amino acids. V lost 1 base and J lost 1, with 10 bases in between. Germline assignment: CDR1 DFQATT and CDR2 SNEGSKA (reference sequence). CDR3 protein: CSARVGRGNTGELFF. CDR3 DNA sequence: TGCAGTGCTAGAGTAGGCAGGGGGAACACCGGGGAGCTGTTTTTT.

In this sample, this clonotype turned up many times. The rearrangement links TRBV20-1 to TRBJ2-2; perhaps TRBD2 as D (6 bases). The V gene lost 6 bases and the J gene lost 6 bases, with 20 bases spanning the gap. The CDR3 length is 15 residues. Germline assignment: CDR1 DFQATT and CDR2 SNEGSKA (reference sequence). The CDR3 coding sequence is TGCAGTGCCCCACGGGGGACTTCGGGCGCCGGGGAGCTGTTTTTT. Its protein product is CSAPRGTSGAGELFF.

This clonotype was recorded at least ten times. This chain joins TRBV5-5 and TRBJ2-3, with D possibly TRBD2 on 5 matching bases. This CDR3 spans 14 amino acids. The germline gives CDR1 SGHKS, CDR2 YYEKEE (reference sequence). V lost 2 bases and J 2 bases, leaving 9 bases between the germline ends. Here the CDR3 reads CASSFAGITDTQYF. Here the CDR3 DNA reads TGTGCCAGCAGCTTTGCCGGGATCACAGATACGCAGTATTTT.

This clonotype was seen ten or more times. Possible read error: a much larger clone is one base away. The chain is built from TRBV5-6 and TRBJ2-7, with D perhaps matching TRBD1 or TRBD2 (5 bases each). V was pared by 4 bases and J by 3 bases, with 11 bases between. CDR3 size: 13 residues. Germline V gene lookup returns CDR1 SGHDT and CDR2 YYEEEE. The DNA for the CDR3 is TGTGCCAGCAGCCCGGGACCGAACTACGAGCAGTACTTC. Translating gives CASSPGPNYEQYF.

In its sample, this clonotype was seen many times. The CDR3 DNA follows: TGCAGTGCTAGAGATATGGGGGTAGATACGCAGTATTTT. The encoded protein is CSARDMGVDTQYF. The rearrangement uses TRBV20-1 and TRBJ2-3; the D call may be TRBD1 or TRBD2 (5 bases each). V was shortened by 0 bases and J by 5 bases, with 9 bases between the two germline ends. The length of the CDR3 is 13 residues. The germline V gene has CDR1 DFQATT and CDR2 SNEGSKA (reference sequence).

This clonotype appeared many times. This chain uses TRBV27 with TRBJ2-7; 9 bases map to TRBD1. Trimming took 0 bases from V and 3 from J; bases not matched to a gene: 3. The CDR3 length is 15 residues. Germline CDR1 and CDR2: MNHEY and SMNVEV (reference sequence). CDR3 sequence (DNA): TGTGCCAGCAGTTTATCGGAGGGACAGGGCTACGAGCAGTACTTC. Translation gives CASSLSEGQGYEQYF.

This clonotype was recorded at least ten times. For the CDR3, the DNA is TGCAGTGCTCGAAGGGGGGTGAACTCCTACGAGCAGTACTTC. Translated: CSARRGVNSYEQYF. The chain recombines TRBV20-1 with TRBJ2-7, with D tentatively TRBD1 or TRBD2 (6 bases each). Germline CDR1 reads DFQATT; CDR2 reads SNEGSKA (reference sequence). V was shortened by 5 bases and J by 0 bases, with 14 bases between the two germline ends. The CDR3 totals 14 residues.